Below are 26 T cell receptor beta chains sequenced from a single sample in a study of shared clonotypes between healthy human individuals. Sequencing used immunoSEQ multiplex PCR; TCRdb keeps in-frame clones, though not all of them. This table has some 470,000 clones, about 82% appearing once. Sequencing was done on a sample of PBMCs. The receptor source for this set is a woman between 40 and 50 years old in good health. Some clones in this sample may be carry-over from other donors' samples.

The chain uses TRBV30 and TRBJ2-5, with 7 nucleotides matching TRBD1. Trimming removed 0 bases from V and 5 bases from J; junction bases left unmatched: 6. The CDR3 consists of 14 residues. In germline, CDR1 is GTSNPN, CDR2 SVGIG (reference sequence). CDR3 in amino acids: CAWSVTGEWETQYF. In DNA form, the CDR3 reads TGTGCCTGGAGTGTAACAGGGGAGTGGGAGACCCAGTACTTC.

The V call is TRBV2, the J call TRBJ2-2; the match to TRBD1 covers 8 bases. This CDR3 is built from 14 residues. With V trimmed by 3 bases and J by 5 bases, 2 bases remained unmatched. Germline values: CDR1 SNHLY, CDR2 FYNNEI. The CDR3 here is CASSDRGPTGELFF. As DNA, the CDR3 is TGTGCCAGCAGTGACAGGGGGCCGACCGGGGAGCTGTTTTTT.

The chain couples TRBV23-1 to TRBJ2-7; D is uncertain. TRBV23-1 is sorted into the ORF group, with uncertain function. The CDR3 runs to 16 residues. Trimming left V 2 bases short and J 5 bases short, with 19 bases between. CDR3 nucleotide sequence: TGCGCCAGCAGTCAAAGATGGAGCCAAGGCGGCGACGAGCAGTACTTC. It translates to CASSQRWSQGGDEQYF.

This rearrangement joins TRBV5-4 to TRBJ2-5, with 7 bases fitting TRBD2. This CDR3 is built from 15 residues. After removal of 4 bases from V and 1 base from J, the junction contained 7 bases not matched to a gene. Germline CDR1 SGHNT, CDR2 YYREEE (reference sequence). CDR3 sequence: CASSLPGGLQETQYF. The CDR3, as DNA: TGTGCCAGCAGCCTGCCGGGGGGACTCCAAGAGACCCAGTACTTC.

This rearrangement joins TRBV11-2 to TRBJ1-5; TRBD1 matches 8 bases. The germline CDR1 and CDR2 sequences are SGHAT and FQNNGV. Unmatched junction bases numbered 4, after V lost 5 bases and J lost 7 bases. The CDR3 has 13 residues. CDR3 in DNA: TGTGCCAGCAGCCCCGACAGGGGCCAGCCCCAGCATTTT. The encoded protein is CASSPDRGQPQHF. The full variable domain, in which reference TRBV11-2 and TRBJ1-5 provide the parts outside the CDR3, is EAGVAQSPRYKIIEKRQSVAFWCNPISGHATLYWYQQILGQGPKLLIQFQNNGVVDDSQLPKDRFSAERLKGVDSTLKIQPAKLEDSAVYLCASSPDRGQPQHFGDGTRLSIL.

A word on this clone: The identical CDR3 is also encoded by other nucleotide sequences in the sample. The gene calls are TRBV9 and TRBJ2-1; no clear D gene. V gave up 3 bases and J gave up 8 bases, with 12 bases separating them. The CDR3 is 13 amino acids. Germline V gives CDR1 SGDLS, CDR2 YYNGEE. The CDR3 is CASSGGKGYEQFF. The DNA of the CDR3 is TGTGCCAGCAGCGGTGGTAAGGGCTATGAGCAGTTCTTC.

V usage is TRBV11-2 and J usage is TRBJ2-2, with 9 positions matching TRBD2. V shed 5 bases, J shed 4 bases, and the junction held 8 bases outside the gene matches. The length of the CDR3 is 16 residues. Germline V gene lookup returns CDR1 SGHAT and CDR2 FQNNGV. DNA of the CDR3: TGTGCCAGCAGCAAAGGGACTAGCAGAAGCACCGGGGAGCTGTTTTTT. This sequence encodes CASSKGTSRSTGELFF.

This clone was picked up a small number of times. The rearrangement links TRBV30 to TRBJ1-5; TRBD1 agrees at 10 bases. V dropped 5 bases and J dropped 3; count of bases not matched to a gene: 4. CDR3 length equals 14 residues. Germline lookup yields CDR1 GTSNPN and CDR2 SVGIG (reference sequence). CDR3 DNA: TGTGCCTGGGGGACAGGGGAGGACAATCAGCCCCAGCATTTT. It yields the protein CAWGTGEDNQPQHF.

The V and J genes are TRBV4-1 and TRBJ2-7, with 9 bases that match TRBD2. V lost 4 bases to trimming and J lost 2 bases; unmatched junction nucleotides: 9. The length of the CDR3 is 16 residues. Germline values: CDR1 MGHRA, CDR2 YSYEKL. The CDR3 reads CASSPGRLAATYEQYF. CDR3 coding DNA: TGCGCCAGCAGCCCAGGACGACTAGCGGCTACCTACGAGCAGTACTTC.

This clone appeared a few times. This chain uses TRBV2 with TRBJ2-7, with D perhaps matching TRBD1 (6 bases). Germline lookup yields CDR1 SNHLY and CDR2 FYNNEI. V shed 7 bases and J shed 4 bases, with 17 bases lying between them. The CDR3 extends over 14 amino acids. CDR3 in DNA: TGTGCCAGCACCCGGACAGAGCGAGGGTACGAGCAGTACTTC. Its translation is CASTRTERGYEQYF.

The chain uses TRBV29-1 and TRBJ1-1; a weak D match, TRBD1 (6 bases). Trimming took 5 bases from V and 2 from J, leaving 15 bases between them. CDR3 size: 14 residues. Germline CDR1 is SQVTM and CDR2 is ANQGSEA. Written as DNA, the CDR3 is TGCAGCGTTCGGTCTGGGGGCAGTAACACTGAAGCTTTCTTT. Residues: CSVRSGGSNTEAFF. The whole variable domain, remainder taken from reference TRBV29-1 and TRBJ1-1, is SAVISQKPSRDICQRGTSLTIQCQVDSQVTMMFWYRQQPGQSLTLIATANQGSEATYESGFVIDKFPISRPNLTFSTLTVSNMSPEDSSIYLCSVRSGGSNTEAFFGQGTRLTVV.

This clone was picked up many times. V gene TRBV4-2 combines with J gene TRBJ2-7, with D perhaps matching TRBD2 (6 bases). Germline loops: CDR1 LGHNA, CDR2 YNFKEQ. CDR3 length equals 15 residues. Trimming left V 0 bases short and J 1 base short, with 10 bases between. The CDR3 nucleotides are TGTGCCAGCAGCCAAGATTTAGCGGCTTCCTACGAGCAGTACTTC. Translation gives CASSQDLAASYEQYF.

The DNA of the CDR3 is TGCAGGCAGGGGGGTTCAGTTGAGCAGTTCTTC. Translated: CRQGGSVEQFF. The rearrangement joins TRBV20-1 to TRBJ2-1, with D possibly matching TRBD1 (7 bases). Germline V gene data show CDR1 as DFQATT and CDR2 as SNEGSKA (reference sequence). The CDR3 runs 11 residues.

The V call is TRBV29-1, the J call TRBJ2-3; 9 nucleotides agree with TRBD2. This CDR3 is 14 amino acids long. J lost 1 base, V lost 8 bases, and 7 bases had no gene match. Per the germline V gene, CDR1 is SQVTM and CDR2 is ANQGSEA. In DNA, the CDR3 is TGCAGCTCCGTAGCGGGAGTGGGCACAGATACGCAGTATTTT. It codes for CSSVAGVGTDTQYF.

The V gene is TRBV5-4, the J gene TRBJ1-1; D remains unclear. CDR3 length: 12 residues. The germline V and J ends were trimmed by 3 bases and 0 bases, with 3 bases remaining between them. CDR1 and CDR2 (germline): SGHNT, YYREEE (reference sequence). CDR3 residues: CASSYMNTEAFF. CDR3 nucleotides: TGTGCCAGCAGCTACATGAACACTGAAGCTTTCTTT.

To note about this clone: The same CDR3 arises from other DNA sequences in this sample as well. The V and J genes are TRBV11-2 and TRBJ2-5, with TRBD1 identical over 7 bases. The closer fit of TRBJ2-7 to the DNA end suggests the J call may be wrong. Germline V gene data show CDR1 as SGHAT and CDR2 as FQNNGV. The CDR3 contains 14 residues. DNA for the CDR3: TGTGCCAGCAGCCGACGGACAGGAAACTACGAGCAGTACTTC. This encodes CASSRRTGNYEQYF.

The sample holds one count of this clone. V gene TRBV7-9 combines with J gene TRBJ1-2, with D perhaps matching TRBD1 (5 bases). Per the germline V gene, CDR1 is SEHNR and CDR2 is FQNEAQ (reference sequence). V lost 4 bases and J 4 bases, leaving 13 bases between the germline ends. CDR3 size: 14 residues. CDR3 loop: CASSSLRGGYGYTF. As DNA, the CDR3 is TGTGCCAGCAGCTCCCTACGGGGGGGCTATGGCTACACCTTC.

The chain combines TRBV28 with TRBJ2-1, with TRBD2 identical over 8 bases. Losses at the gene ends were 8 bases for V and 6 bases for J; bases not matched to a gene: 12. The germline CDR1 and CDR2 sequences are MDHEN and SYDVKM. The CDR3 runs to 15 residues. The CDR3 DNA reads TGTGCCAGCTGTGGTGTAGCGGGATTTTGCAATGAGCAGTTCTTC. Translation: CASCGVAGFCNEQFF.

This rearrangement joins TRBV11-2 to TRBJ2-4; TRBD1 matches 7 bases. J was trimmed by 13 bases and V by 1 base; bases with no gene match: 4. Per the germline V gene, CDR1 is SGHAT and CDR2 is FQNNGV. The CDR3 spans 12 residues. The CDR3 bases are TGTGCCAGCAGCTTAGGGGACAGAAACCAGTACTTC. This codes for CASSLGDRNQYF.

This clone was detected only once. The chain carries TRBV2 and TRBJ1-3; TRBD1 agrees at 8 bases. This CDR3 is 15 amino acids long. Germline-derived CDR1 and CDR2 are SNHLY and FYNNEI. V was clipped by 4 bases and J by 2 bases; unmatched bases: 4. This CDR3 is CASSAQGVAGNTIYF. CDR3 DNA: TGTGCCAGCAGTGCACAGGGGGTAGCTGGAAACACCATATATTTT.

The CDR3 DNA is TGTGCCAGCAGCTTGAAGGCTGTTTCTGGGGCCAACGTCCTGACTTTC. This codes for CASSLKAVSGANVLTF. This chain connects TRBV5-6 to TRBJ2-6; D not resolved. Trimming took off 1 base at V and 1 base at J, with 9 bases between the two ends. CDR3 length equals 16 residues. Germline CDR1 is SGHDT and CDR2 is YYEEEE.

This CDR3 is CASNEGRLNTEAFF. The CDR3 nucleotides are TGCGCCAGCAACGAGGGACGGTTGAACACTGAAGCTTTCTTT. This rearrangement joins TRBV5-1 to TRBJ1-1; tentatively, D is TRBD1 (5 bases). The CDR3 is made up of 14 amino acids. The V gene's germline CDR1 is SGHRS and CDR2 YFSETQ. The germline V and J ends were trimmed by 6 bases and 0 bases, with 12 bases remaining between them.

The chain combines TRBV4-2 with TRBJ2-1; D is unresolved. The V gene lost 2 bases and the J gene lost 4 bases, with 9 bases spanning the gap. This CDR3 comprises 14 residues. The germline CDR1 and CDR2 sequences are LGHNA and YNFKEQ. The CDR3 DNA is TGTGCCAGCAGCCAACCGATTAGATACAATGAGCAGTTCTTC. Translating gives CASSQPIRYNEQFF.

The chain is built from TRBV27 and TRBJ2-7; TRBD2 matches 8 bases. V dropped 4 bases and J dropped 5; count of bases not matched to a gene: 13. Germline loops: CDR1 MNHEY, CDR2 SMNVEV (reference sequence). This CDR3 comprises 16 residues. The CDR3 sequence: CASSSRPGLGNDEQYF. CDR3 bases: TGTGCCAGCAGTTCCCGACCGGGACTAGGTAATGACGAGCAGTACTTC.

As regards this clone: The junction departs from germline at one end; a sequencing error may be responsible. This sequence joins TRBV7-7 and TRBJ2-3, with D perhaps TRBD1 or TRBD2 (5 bases each). CDR3 length: 15 amino acids. Germline CDR1 and CDR2: SSHAT and FNYEAQ (reference sequence). CDR3 region: CASSLWGRSSDTQYF. DNA for the CDR3: TGTGCTAGCAGCTTATGGGGACGGTCTTCAGATACGCAGTATTTT.

The rearrangement links TRBV6-6 to TRBJ2-3; D is ambiguous. Germline values: CDR1 MNHNY, CDR2 SVGAGI (reference sequence). The CDR3 covers 13 residues. Trimming removed 5 bases at V and 4 bases at J, with 10 bases between. The CDR3 here is CASSGRAADTQYF. DNA for the CDR3: TGTGCCAGCAGTGGACGCGCTGCAGATACGCAGTATTTT.